These 23 T cell receptor beta chains were sequenced from one sample in a study of early T cells in non-severe SARS-CoV-2 infection. TCRdb independently ran MiXCR on the 5' RACE reads; one entry per CDR3 protein. Here the sample spans 70,000 to 90,000 distinct CDR3 sequences, less than 15% being singletons. Sequenced material: whole blood. Every receptor here comes from an adult who was a healthcare worker with PCR-confirmed SARS-CoV-2 infection or an uninfected control (not recorded which).

This sequence joins TRBV7-8 and TRBJ2-1, with TRBD1 matching over 8 bases. The CDR3 is made up of 17 amino acids. Germline V gene lookup returns CDR1 SGHVS and CDR2 FQNEAQ. J gave up 4 bases and V 1 base, and 9 bases lay outside the gene matches. The CDR3 DNA reads TGTGCCAGCAGCTTAGGTAGGCAGGGGGCGCGGTACAATGAGCAGTTCTTC. This codes for CASSLGRQGARYNEQFF.

This clonotype was detected only a few times. The rearrangement uses TRBV20-1 and TRBJ1-4, with D possibly TRBD1 on 5 matching bases. Germline CDR1 DFQATT, CDR2 SNEGSKA (reference sequence). Trimming stripped 1 base from V and 11 bases from J, with 11 bases between. The CDR3 spans 12 residues. The CDR3 is CSARGGVEKLFF. The CDR3 DNA is TGCAGTGCTAGAGGAGGGGTGGAGAAACTGTTTTTT.

The V call is TRBV20-1, the J call TRBJ2-1; the D gene could be TRBD1 or TRBD2 (5 bases each). V was trimmed by 8 bases and J by 6 bases, leaving 20 bases between them. The CDR3 is made up of 14 amino acids. The V gene's germline CDR1 is DFQATT and CDR2 SNEGSKA (reference sequence). The CDR3 DNA sequence: TGCAGTCCTATCAGGACCTCTGGGGGCAATGAGCAGTTCTTC. Protein product: CSPIRTSGGNEQFF.

This chain uses TRBV27 with TRBJ1-1, with D uncertain. The CDR3 has 14 residues. Trimming took 4 bases from V and 1 from J, leaving 10 bases between them. CDR1 and CDR2 from the germline V gene are MNHEY and SMNVEV (reference sequence). Written as DNA, the CDR3 is TGTGCCAGCAGTTATGACGAGGGGAACACTGAAGCTTTCTTT. Translation: CASSYDEGNTEAFF.

This clonotype was recorded many times. The rearrangement uses TRBV29-1 and TRBJ2-1; 12 bases are a match to TRBD2. Germline assignment: CDR1 SQVTM and CDR2 ANQGSEA. V gave up 0 bases and J gave up 5 bases; unmatched junction bases: 14. CDR3 length: 19 residues. In DNA, the CDR3 is TGCAGCGTTGAAGATCTTACTAGCGGGAGGTCGCCGGTAGACAATGAGCAGTTCTTC. It codes for CSVEDLTSGRSPVDNEQFF.

This clonotype was picked up a small number of times. J is TRBJ2-4 and V is TRBV20-1, with D perhaps TRBD1 (5 bases). The V end was cut by 8 bases, the J end by 0 bases, with 11 bases between. The germline V gene has CDR1 DFQATT and CDR2 SNEGSKA (reference sequence). The CDR3 sequence is 13 residues long. CDR3 nucleotide sequence: TGCAGTCCATACAGGAAAGCCAAAAACATTCAGTACTTC. It codes for CSPYRKAKNIQYF.

The V call is TRBV24-1, the J call TRBJ2-1; 10 nucleotides line up with TRBD1. V lost 9 bases to trimming and J lost 2 bases; unmatched junction nucleotides: 6. Per the germline V gene, CDR1 is KGHDR and CDR2 is SFDVKD. This CDR3 has 15 amino acids. The CDR3 DNA is TGTGCCACCCGCCGAGGGACAGGGGCCTACAATGAGCAGTTCTTC. Amino acids: CATRRGTGAYNEQFF.

In this sample, this clonotype turned up many times. The chain joins TRBV28 to TRBJ2-3; D is unresolved. The CDR3 length is 12 residues. Germline loops: CDR1 MDHEN, CDR2 SYDVKM. V lost 6 bases, J lost 4 bases, and 8 bases lay in between. CDR3 DNA sequence: TGTGCCAGCAGCTACGTTGCAGATACGCAGTATTTT. Encoded protein: CASSYVADTQYF.

This clonotype has a handful of counts. The chain is built from TRBV2 and TRBJ2-1; TRBD2 aligns across 8 bases. V shed 4 bases, J shed 2 bases, and the junction held 7 bases outside the gene matches. The CDR3 spans 16 residues. CDR1 is SNHLY, CDR2 FYNNEI, per germline. The chain's CDR3 is CASSAQLAEAYNEQFF. For the CDR3, the DNA is TGTGCCAGCAGTGCCCAACTAGCGGAAGCCTACAATGAGCAGTTCTTC. Supplemented by reference TRBV2 and TRBJ2-1, the full variable domain reads EPEVTQTPSHQVTQMGQEVILRCVPISNHLYFYWYRQILGQKVEFLVSFYNNEISEKSEIFDDQFSVERPDGSNFTLKIRSTKLEDSAMYFCASSAQLAEAYNEQFFGPGTRLTVL.

The rearrangement links TRBV5-4 to TRBJ2-2; D unresolved. V lost 0 bases to trimming and J lost 1 base, with 4 bases between them. The CDR3 spans 14 residues. From germline, CDR1 is SGHNT and CDR2 YYREEE (reference sequence). The CDR3 is CASSLARNTGELFF. The CDR3, as DNA: TGTGCCAGCAGCTTGGCGCGGAACACCGGGGAGCTGTTTTTT.

CDR3 coding DNA: TGTGCCAGCCGTCCCAGGGCGGGCTATGGCTACACCTTC. Translating gives CASRPRAGYGYTF. This rearrangement joins TRBV19 to TRBJ1-2; the D gene is possibly TRBD1 (5 bases). The length of the CDR3 is 13 residues. V was shortened by 9 bases and J by 4 bases, with 15 bases between the two germline ends. Germline CDR1 LNHDA, CDR2 SQIVND (reference sequence).

This chain connects TRBV2 to TRBJ2-1; D unclear. Trimming cost V 7 bases and J 10 bases, with 14 bases left between them. CDR3 size: 12 residues. CDR1 is SNHLY, CDR2 FYNNEI, per germline. The CDR3: CASIGSQREQFF. The CDR3 DNA reads as TGTGCCAGCATCGGGTCCCAGAGAGAGCAGTTCTTC.

This clonotype is medium-sized (0.01 to 0.1%) within its sample. The chain is built from TRBV2 and TRBJ2-7; 7 nucleotides line up with TRBD1. The ends lost 3 bases at V and 0 bases at J; junction bases unmatched: 5. The CDR3 extends over 15 amino acids. Germline CDR1 and CDR2: SNHLY and FYNNEI. CDR3 bases: TGTGCCAGCAGTGAGGGGACAGTCCTCTCCTACGAGCAGTACTTC. Its protein is CASSEGTVLSYEQYF.

This clonotype was detected many times. The CDR3 here is CASSLAKRVRDQPQHF. CDR3 in DNA: TGTGCCAGCAGTTTGGCGAAGAGGGTGAGGGATCAGCCCCAGCATTTT. The V gene is TRBV28, the J gene TRBJ1-5; D ambiguous. Per germline, CDR1 MDHEN and CDR2 SYDVKM. This CDR3 has 16 residues. Deletions cut 3 bases from V and 5 bases from J, with 17 bases between.

The rearrangement joins TRBV11-2 to TRBJ2-3; perhaps TRBD1 as D (6 bases). With 7 bases removed from V and 3 bases from J, the gap between germline ends came to 11 bases. Germline V lookup: CDR1 SGHAT, CDR2 FQNNGV. CDR3 length equals 13 residues. CDR3 loop: CASTRGGTDTQYF. CDR3 DNA sequence: TGTGCCAGCACGAGAGGGGGTACAGATACGCAGTATTTT.

The chain joins TRBV29-1 to TRBJ1-1, with 8 bases lining up with TRBD1. The V gene's germline CDR1 is SQVTM and CDR2 ANQGSEA. V trimming: 5 bases; J trimming: 9 bases; junction bases outside the gene matches: 5. CDR3 size: 11 residues. CDR3 DNA: TGCAGCGTTTCCGGGACAGGTAAAGCTTTCTTT. It specifies CSVSGTGKAFF.

The rearrangement links TRBV21-1 to TRBJ2-7. TRBV21-1 is a known pseudogene. The CDR3 is 16 amino acids. CDR3 sequence reads: CASSKHACHPSYEQYF. For the CDR3, the DNA is TGTGCCAGCAGCAAACACGCGTGTCACCCCTCCTACGAGCAGTACTTC.

This clonotype was counted between two and nine times. The genes are TRBV20-1 and TRBJ2-3; TRBD2 matches at 14 bases. Germline V lookup: CDR1 DFQATT, CDR2 SNEGSKA (reference sequence). After removal of 6 bases from V and 6 bases from J, the junction contained 8 bases not matched to a gene. The CDR3 loop spans 15 amino acids. CDR3 loop: CSARGLAGVGDTQYF. In nucleotides, the CDR3 is TGCAGTGCAAGGGGACTAGCGGGAGTGGGGGATACGCAGTATTTT.

This clonotype was observed a few times. The chain carries TRBV7-9 and TRBJ2-5, with 7 bases lining up with TRBD1. The germline V gene encodes CDR1 SEHNR and CDR2 FQNEAQ (reference sequence). V was pared by 4 bases and J by 5 bases, with 10 bases of the junction left unmatched. CDR3 size: 15 residues. The CDR3 DNA is TGTGCCAGCAGCTCTGAAACAGGGGCGCGGGAGACCCAGTACTTC. Its translation: CASSSETGARETQYF.

This clonotype was counted between two and nine times. The J gene is TRBJ2-3, the V gene TRBV28; TRBD2 might be the D (5 bases). Germline V gene lookup returns CDR1 MDHEN and CDR2 SYDVKM. The CDR3 contains 16 residues. V was cut by 1 base and J by 0 bases, with 11 bases left in between. The CDR3 loop is CASSLYRGLSTDTQYF. The CDR3 DNA is TGTGCCAGCAGTTTATACCGCGGGCTGAGCACAGATACGCAGTATTTT.

In its sample, this clonotype was seen a few times. The chain carries TRBV29-1 and TRBJ1-1, with a tentative D call TRBD1 (6 bases). Germline V lookup: CDR1 SQVTM, CDR2 ANQGSEA. CDR3 length: 12 amino acids. CDR3 sequence: CTGGQGNTEAFF. DNA for the CDR3: TGCACCGGGGGGCAGGGAAACACTGAAGCTTTCTTT.

This clonotype appeared many times. The V call is TRBV7-9, the J call TRBJ2-3; TRBD1 aligns across 8 bases. Germline loops: CDR1 SEHNR, CDR2 FQNEAQ (reference sequence). This CDR3 is 13 amino acids long. J gave up 3 bases and V 7 bases, and 3 bases lay outside the gene matches. CDR3 protein: CASMQGATDTQYF. In nucleotides, the CDR3 is TGTGCCAGCATGCAGGGGGCGACAGATACGCAGTATTTT.

This rearrangement joins TRBV2 to TRBJ2-2; D gene uncertain. The CDR3 runs 11 residues. V lost 6 bases and J 8 bases, leaving 7 bases between the germline ends. CDR1 is SNHLY and CDR2 is FYNNEI in the germline V gene. CDR3 bases: TGTGCCAGCAGAACGACAGGGGAGCTGTTTTTT. Translated, it gives CASRTTGELFF. Full variable domain (rest looked up from reference TRBV2 and TRBJ2-2): EPEVTQTPSHQVTQMGQEVILRCVPISNHLYFYWYRQILGQKVEFLVSFYNNEISEKSEIFDDQFSVERPDGSNFTLKIRSTKLEDSAMYFCASRTTGELFFGEGSRLTVL.